This T cell receptor (beta chain) was observed in a study of T cell changes during pregnancy in multiple sclerosis. Profiled with immunoSEQ multiplex PCR; TCRdb holds only in-frame clones, not every one. The sample carries approximately 30,000 clones, 90% recorded once. Germline CDR1 SGHRS, CDR2 YFSETQ. The CDR3 is 11 residues long. Between the trimmed V and J ends, which lost 3 bases and 4 bases, there was a span of 4 bases. The sample consisted of CD8+ T cells from peripheral blood mononuclear cells, taken before pregnancy. V and J are TRBV5-1 and TRBJ2-5; D uncertain. This sequence was found in a female donor with multiple sclerosis, enrolled in a pregnancy study. The CDR3 sequence is CASSSGETQYF. The DNA of the CDR3 is TGCGCCAGCAGCTCGGGAGAGACCCAGTACTTC.